There are a few counts of the clone carrying this T cell receptor (beta chain). This entry belongs to a study of blood T cell repertoires in COVID-19. The wider study: There were acute and convalescent COVID-19 samples, and they came from the United States, Italy and Spain. The cDNA or gDNA used as material had been derived from T cells, B-cell-depleted T cells, or PBMCs.

Produced via immunoSEQ multiplex PCR; TCRdb's table is partial and in-frame only. The sample yields around 130,000 clones, around 83% seen once. Participants reported their clinical history, and cohort assignment relied on those reports. Cohort 3 recovery required two negative PCRs, clearance, or symptom resolution. The germline V and J ends were trimmed by 4 bases and 1 base, with 5 bases remaining between them. The CDR3 is 13 residues long. The germline gives CDR1 SGDLS, CDR2 YYNGEE. Source material: PBMCs or T cells enriched from blood (not recorded which). The source of this sequence is a man aged 25 to 40 who had recovered from COVID-19. The chain has TRBV9 and TRBJ2-2, with D uncertain. The CDR3 here is CASSPWNTGELFF. The CDR3 nucleotides are TGTGCCAGCAGCCCGTGGAACACCGGGGAGCTGTTTTTT.